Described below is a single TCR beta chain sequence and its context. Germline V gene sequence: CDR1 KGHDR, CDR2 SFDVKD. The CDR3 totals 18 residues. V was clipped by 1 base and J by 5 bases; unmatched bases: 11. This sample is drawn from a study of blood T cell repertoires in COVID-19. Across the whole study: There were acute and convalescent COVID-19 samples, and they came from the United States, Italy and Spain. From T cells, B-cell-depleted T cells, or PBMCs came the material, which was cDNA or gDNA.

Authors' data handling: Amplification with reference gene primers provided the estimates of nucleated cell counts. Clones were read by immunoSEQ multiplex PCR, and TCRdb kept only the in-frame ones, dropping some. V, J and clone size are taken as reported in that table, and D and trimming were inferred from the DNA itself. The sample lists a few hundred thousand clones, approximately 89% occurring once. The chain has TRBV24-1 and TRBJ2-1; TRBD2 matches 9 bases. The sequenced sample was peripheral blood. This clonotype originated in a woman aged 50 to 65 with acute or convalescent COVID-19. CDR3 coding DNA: TGTGCCACCAGTGATTTCCGGGCGGGAGGGTCTCGAGACAATGAGCAGTTCTTC. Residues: CATSDFRAGGSRDNEQFF.